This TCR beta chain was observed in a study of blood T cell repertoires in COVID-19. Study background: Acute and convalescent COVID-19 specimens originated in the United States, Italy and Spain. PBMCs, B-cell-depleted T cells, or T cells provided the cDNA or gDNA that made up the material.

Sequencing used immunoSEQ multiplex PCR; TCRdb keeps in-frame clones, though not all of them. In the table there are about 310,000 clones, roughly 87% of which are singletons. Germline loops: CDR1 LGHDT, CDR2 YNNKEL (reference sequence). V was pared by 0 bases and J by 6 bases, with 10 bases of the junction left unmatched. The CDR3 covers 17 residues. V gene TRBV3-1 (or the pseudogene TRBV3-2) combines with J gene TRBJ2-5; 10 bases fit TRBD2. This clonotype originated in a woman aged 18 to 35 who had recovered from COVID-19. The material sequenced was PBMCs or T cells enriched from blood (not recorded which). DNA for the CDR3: TGTGCCAGCAGCCAAGAGTGGGCTAGCGGGGGCGGGAAGACCCAGTACTTC. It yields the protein CASSQEWASGGGKTQYF.